A selection of T cell receptor beta chains follows, all from one sample in a study of blood T cells in healthy people across ages. TCRdb independently ran MiXCR on the 5' RACE reads; one entry per CDR3 protein. The sample lists some 760,000 distinct CDR3 sequences, more than 20% seen once, with roughly 9% in the top ten. These data are also associated with another study on T cells of mothers and their children.

The specimen sequenced was blood. The receptors stem from a boy aged 5-17 years in good health. Each CDR3 is given with its conserved first and last residue. Each record gives: V gene, clone size, D gene, J gene, CDR3 DNA, CDR3 protein. A D gene is named only where the DNA matches it firmly. Rows give clone size only sometimes, using once, few, many, or a class for an expanded clone.

TRBV20-1	NA	NA	TRBJ2-7	TGCAGTGCTAAAGGACAGCAAGCCTACGAGCAGTACTTC	CSAKGQQAYEQYF
TRBV7-2	NA	TRBD2	TRBJ2-2	TGTGCCAGCAGCTTAATACGGGAGGGCCTCACCGGGGAGCTGTTTTTT	CASSLIREGLTGELFF
TRBV28	NA	NA	TRBJ2-7	TGTGCCAGCAGTTTATACCCCGGGGACGAGCAGTACTTC	CASSLYPGDEQYF
TRBV6-2/TRBV6-3	NA	NA	TRBJ2-1	TGTGCCAGCAGTTATTCCCTTCCGGCTCCGCAGTTCTTC	CASSYSLPAPQFF
TRBV20-1	NA	NA	TRBJ1-5	TGCAGTGCTATGGAGGAAATGGCTCGCAATCAGCCCCAGCATTTT	CSAMEEMARNQPQHF
TRBV11-2	NA	NA	TRBJ2-3	TGTGCCAGCAGCTTAGATCAGGGAGATACGCAGTATTTT	CASSLDQGDTQYF
TRBV27	few	TRBD1	TRBJ2-7	TGTGCCAGCGGGGACAGCCTGTACGAGCAGTACTTC	CASGDSLYEQYF
TRBV7-2	few	NA	TRBJ1-1	TGTGCCAGCAGCACCGAGGGCACGGGGGTGTACACTGAAGCTTTCTTT	CASSTEGTGVYTEAFF
TRBV5-1	NA	NA	TRBJ1-2	TGCGCCAGCAGCTTAGAGCCTGAGGATGGCTACACCTTC	CASSLEPEDGYTF
TRBV29-1	NA	TRBD1	TRBJ1-1	TGCAGCGTCGTCGGGACAGGCGGCTGGGCTGAAGCTTTCTTT	CSVVGTGGWAEAFF
TRBV7-9	NA	TRBD2	TRBJ2-7	TGTGCCAGCCTTAGCGGGAACTACGAGCAGTACTTC	CASLSGNYEQYF
TRBV28	NA	NA	TRBJ1-6	TGTGCCAGCAGCTATTCACAAGTCAATTCACCCCTCCACTTT	CASSYSQVNSPLHF
TRBV9	NA	NA	TRBJ2-5	TGTGCCAGCAGCGTAGCTACGGGGGAGGCCGGGGAGACCCAGTACTTC	CASSVATGEAGETQYF
TRBV7-2	few	NA	TRBJ2-3	TGTGCCAGCAGCTTAATTCTTTGGGACACAGATACGCAGTATTTT	CASSLILWDTDTQYF
TRBV29-1	NA	NA	TRBJ1-1	TGCAGCGTTGGTTTGGTACAGGGTAACACTGAAGCTTTCTTT	CSVGLVQGNTEAFF
TRBV28	NA	TRBD1	TRBJ2-1	TGTGCCAGCAGTGATAACAGGGGACCCTACAATGAGCAGTTCTTC	CASSDNRGPYNEQFF
TRBV20-1	NA	NA	TRBJ2-5	TGCAGTGCGCTCACGGGGCCCTACGAGACCCAGTACTTC	CSALTGPYETQYF
TRBV12-5	NA	NA	TRBJ2-7	TGTGCTAGTGGCCCCTTCGGTCTCACCTACGAGCAGTACTTC	CASGPFGLTYEQYF
TRBV4-3	NA	NA	TRBJ2-7	TGCGCCAGCAGCCAAGATTTTTCGGGGTCACCTTACGAGCAGCACTTC	CASSQDFSGSPYEQHF
TRBV6-5	NA	TRBD1	TRBJ2-7	TGTGCCAGCAGTAAAGGGGGCCTCCCCTACGAGCAGTACTTC	CASSKGGLPYEQYF
TRBV29-1	NA	NA	TRBJ2-7	TGCAGCGTTGTCGGGGTTCCAAACGAGCAGTACTTC	CSVVGVPNEQYF
TRBV11-3	NA	NA	TRBJ2-2	TGTGCCAGCAGCTCCGGGACTACCGGGGAGCTGTTTTTT	CASSSGTTGELFF
TRBV28	NA	TRBD1	TRBJ1-5	TGTGCCAGCTCGGACAGGGGTTTTAGCAATCAGCCCCAGCATTTT	CASSDRGFSNQPQHF
TRBV5-1	NA	NA	TRBJ2-3	TGCGCCAGCAGCCCCGAGGGGGGGAATATCCCCACAGATACGCAGTATTTT	CASSPEGGNIPTDTQYF
TRBV11-2	few	NA	TRBJ2-7	TGTGCCAGCAGCCCCCTTAGGGGCGTAACCTACGAGCAGTACTTC	CASSPLRGVTYEQYF
TRBV4-1	few	TRBD2	TRBJ2-1	TGCGCCAGCAGCCAAGAGGGAGGGAGGGTCCCCTACAATGAGCAGTTCTTC	CASSQEGGRVPYNEQFF
TRBV4-1	few	TRBD1	TRBJ1-1	TGCGCCAGCGCCCCGGGAGAGGGGGCGGGTTGGTACACTGAAGCTTTCTTT	CASAPGEGAGWYTEAFF
TRBV7-3	NA	NA	TRBJ2-5	TGTGCCAGCAGCCCATCGGACGGCTTAGAGACCCAGTACTTC	CASSPSDGLETQYF